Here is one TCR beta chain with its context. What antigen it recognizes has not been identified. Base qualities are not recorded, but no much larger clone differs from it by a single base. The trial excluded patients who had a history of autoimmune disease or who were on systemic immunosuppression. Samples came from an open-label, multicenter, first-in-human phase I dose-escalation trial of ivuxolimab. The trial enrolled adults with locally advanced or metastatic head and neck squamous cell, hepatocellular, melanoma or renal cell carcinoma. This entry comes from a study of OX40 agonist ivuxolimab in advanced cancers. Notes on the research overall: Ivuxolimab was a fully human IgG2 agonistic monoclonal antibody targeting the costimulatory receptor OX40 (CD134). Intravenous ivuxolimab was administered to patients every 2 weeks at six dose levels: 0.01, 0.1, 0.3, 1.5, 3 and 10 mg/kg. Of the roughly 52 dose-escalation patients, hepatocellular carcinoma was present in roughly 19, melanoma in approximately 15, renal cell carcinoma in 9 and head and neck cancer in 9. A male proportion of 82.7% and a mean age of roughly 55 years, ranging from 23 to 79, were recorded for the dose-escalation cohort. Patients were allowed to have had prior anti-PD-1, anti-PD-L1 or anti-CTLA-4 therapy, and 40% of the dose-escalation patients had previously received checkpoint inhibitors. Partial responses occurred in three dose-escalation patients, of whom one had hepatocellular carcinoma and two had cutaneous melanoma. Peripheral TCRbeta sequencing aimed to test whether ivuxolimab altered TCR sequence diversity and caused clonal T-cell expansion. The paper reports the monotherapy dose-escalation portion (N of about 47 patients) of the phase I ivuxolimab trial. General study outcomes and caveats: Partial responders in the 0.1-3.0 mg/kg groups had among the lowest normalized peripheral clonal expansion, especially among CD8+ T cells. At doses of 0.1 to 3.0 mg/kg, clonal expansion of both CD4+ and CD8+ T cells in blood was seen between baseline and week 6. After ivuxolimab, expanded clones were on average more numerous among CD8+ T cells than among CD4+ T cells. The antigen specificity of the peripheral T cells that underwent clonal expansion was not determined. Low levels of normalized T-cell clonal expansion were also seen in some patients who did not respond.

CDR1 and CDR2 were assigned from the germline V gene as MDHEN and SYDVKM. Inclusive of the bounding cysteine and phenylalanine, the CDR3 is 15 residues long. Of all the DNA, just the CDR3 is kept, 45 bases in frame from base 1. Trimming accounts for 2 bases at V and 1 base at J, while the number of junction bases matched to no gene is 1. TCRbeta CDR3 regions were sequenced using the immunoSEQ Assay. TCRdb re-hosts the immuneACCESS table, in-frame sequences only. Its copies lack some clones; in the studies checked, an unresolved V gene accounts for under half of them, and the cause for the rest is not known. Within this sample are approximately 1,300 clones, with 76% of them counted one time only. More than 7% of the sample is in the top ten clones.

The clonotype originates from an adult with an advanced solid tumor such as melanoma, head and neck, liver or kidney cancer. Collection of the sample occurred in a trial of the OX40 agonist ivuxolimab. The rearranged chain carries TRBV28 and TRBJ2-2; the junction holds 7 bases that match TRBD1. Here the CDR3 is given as CASSLGTVNTGELFF. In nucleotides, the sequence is TGTGCCAGCAGTTTAGGGACAGTGAACACCGGGGAGCTGTTTTTT. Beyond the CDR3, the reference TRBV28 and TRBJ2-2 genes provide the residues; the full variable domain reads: DVKVTQSSRYLVKRTGEKVFLECVQDMDHENMFWYRQDPGLGLRLIYFSYDVKMKEKGDIPEGYSVSREKKERFSLILESASTNQTSMYLCASSLGTVNTGELFFGEGSRLTVL.